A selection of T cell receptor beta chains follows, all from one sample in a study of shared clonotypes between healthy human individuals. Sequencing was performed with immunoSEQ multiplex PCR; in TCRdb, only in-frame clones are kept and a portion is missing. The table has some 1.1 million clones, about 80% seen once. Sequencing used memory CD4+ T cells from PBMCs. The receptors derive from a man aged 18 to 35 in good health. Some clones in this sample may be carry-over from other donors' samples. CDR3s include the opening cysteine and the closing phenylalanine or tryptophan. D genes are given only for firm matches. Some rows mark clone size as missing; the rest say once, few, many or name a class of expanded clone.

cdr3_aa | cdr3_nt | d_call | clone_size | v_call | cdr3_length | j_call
CASSENRGAGQGPEKLFF | TGTGCCAGCAGTGAAAACCGCGGAGCGGGACAGGGGCCTGAAAAACTGTTTTTT | TRBD1 | NA | TRBV6-1 | 18 | TRBJ1-4
CSAPAGGSSYNEQFF | TGCAGCGCTCCAGCCGGTGGTAGCTCCTACAATGAGCAGTTCTTC | NA | NA | TRBV29-1 | 15 | TRBJ2-1
CASSVWGDNEKLFF | TGTGCCAGCAGTGTTTGGGGCGACAATGAAAAACTGTTTTTT | NA | few | TRBV27 | 14 | TRBJ1-4
CSVGGTPVDGYTF | TGCAGCGTCGGAGGAACCCCCGTGGATGGCTACACCTTC | NA | once | TRBV29-1 | 13 | TRBJ1-2
CASSALGGEKLFF | TGTGCCAGCAGCGCCCTAGGCGGGGAAAAACTGTTTTTT | NA | NA | TRBV9 | 13 | TRBJ1-4
CASRGVFSGNTIYF | TGTGCCAGCAGAGGGGTATTCTCTGGAAACACCATATATTTT | NA | NA | TRBV2 | 14 | TRBJ1-3
CSVEGSHKGGEQYF | TGCAGCGTTGAGGGGAGCCATAAAGGAGGCGAGCAGTACTTC | NA | NA | TRBV29-1 | 14 | TRBJ2-7
CAWASGTAEEKLFF | TGTGCCTGGGCCTCCGGGACAGCGGAGGAAAAACTGTTTTTT | TRBD1 | NA | TRBV30 | 14 | TRBJ1-4
CASSPDRVPGANVLTF | TGTGCCAGCAGCCCTGACAGGGTGCCTGGGGCCAACGTCCTGACTTTC | TRBD1 | NA | TRBV11-2 | 16 | TRBJ2-6
CATTGLAKNIQYF | TGTGCGACGACCGGGTTAGCCAAAAACATTCAGTACTTC | NA | NA | TRBV28 | 13 | TRBJ2-4
CASSLSQGQGGTDTQYF | TGTGCCAGCAGTTTATCGCAAGGCCAGGGAGGAACAGATACGCAGTATTTT | NA | NA | TRBV27 | 17 | TRBJ2-3
CASSQDLRETRNEQFF | TGCGCCAGCAGCCAAGATTTGCGGGAGACGAGGAATGAGCAGTTCTTC | TRBD2 | NA | TRBV4-3 | 16 | TRBJ2-1
CAWRQEYNTEAFF | TGTGCCTGGCGACAGGAATACAACACTGAAGCTTTCTTT | NA | NA | TRBV30 | 13 | TRBJ1-1
CASGGTGVYGYTF | TGTGCCAGCGGCGGGACAGGGGTTTATGGCTACACCTTC | TRBD1 | once | TRBV28 | 13 | TRBJ1-2
CASSFGQAYYGYTF | TGTGCCAGCAGCTTCGGGCAGGCTTACTATGGCTACACCTTC | NA | NA | TRBV7-2 | 14 | TRBJ1-2
CASSQTGGGTEAFF | TGTGCCAGCAGCCAGACAGGGGGCGGCACTGAAGCTTTCTTT | TRBD1 | NA | TRBV4-2 | 14 | TRBJ1-1
CASRHGIDEQFF | TGTGCCAGCAGACATGGAATCGATGAGCAGTTCTTC | NA | NA | TRBV5-4 | 12 | TRBJ2-1
CASTGGGSDTEAFF | TGTGCCTCCACGGGGGGCGGTTCCGACACTGAAGCTTTCTTT | NA | NA | TRBV28 | 14 | TRBJ1-1
CASSLRTSGRAPEQYF | TGCGCCAGCAGCTTGCGGACTAGCGGGAGGGCCCCCGAGCAGTACTTC | TRBD2 | NA | TRBV5-1 | 16 | TRBJ2-7
CASSLDPEREAFF | TGTGCCAGCAGCTTAGATCCGGAACGAGAAGCTTTCTTT | NA | NA | TRBV11-2 | 13 | TRBJ1-1
CSVGRDPGSDTQYF | TGCAGCGTTGGGCGGGACCCCGGGTCAGATACGCAGTATTTT | NA | few | TRBV29-1 | 14 | TRBJ2-3
CASSPRTSGADTQYF | TGTGCCAGCAGCCCACGGACTAGTGGGGCAGATACGCAGTATTTT | TRBD2 | NA | TRBV7-6 | 15 | TRBJ2-3
CASSTQYEQYF | TGTGCCAGCAGTACCCAATACGAGCAGTACTTC | NA | NA | TRBV2 | 11 | TRBJ2-7
CAISDLQADTQYF | TGTGCCATCAGTGATCTGCAGGCGGATACGCAGTATTTT | NA | NA | TRBV10-3 | 13 | TRBJ2-3
CASSLAGAWTEAFF | TGTGCCAGCAGCTTAGCGGGGGCATGGACTGAAGCTTTCTTT | NA | once | TRBV13 | 14 | TRBJ1-1
CASRLTGGGNEKLFF | TGTGCCAGCAGGTTAACAGGGGGAGGGAATGAAAAACTGTTTTTT | TRBD1 | NA | TRBV2 | 15 | TRBJ1-4
CASRPFRASTQYF | TGTGCCAGCAGACCTTTCAGGGCCTCGACCCAGTACTTC | NA | few | TRBV14 | 13 | TRBJ2-5
CASSFGTALQETQYF | TGTGCCAGCAGCTTCGGGACAGCACTCCAAGAGACCCAGTACTTC | TRBD1 | NA | TRBV7-9 | 15 | TRBJ2-5
CASTDLTGKAAGYTF | TGTGCCAGCACCGACTTGACAGGGAAGGCCGCTGGCTACACCTTC | TRBD1 | once | TRBV6-5 | 15 | TRBJ1-2
CASSPGTSRLTDTQYF | TGTGCCAGCAGCCCCGGGACCTCCAGACTCACAGATACGCAGTATTTT | NA | NA | TRBV11-2 | 16 | TRBJ2-3
CASSQARTAQETQYF | TGTGCCAGCAGCCAAGCGCGGACAGCACAAGAGACCCAGTACTTC | NA | NA | TRBV4-2 | 15 | TRBJ2-5
CASSFKFREETQYF | TGTGCCAGCAGCTTTAAGTTTCGGGAAGAGACCCAGTACTTC | NA | once | TRBV12-1 | 14 | TRBJ2-5
CASSAPGGGTEAFF | TGTGCCAGCAGTGCCCCAGGGGGCGGAACTGAAGCTTTCTTT | TRBD1 | NA | TRBV6-5 | 14 | TRBJ1-1
CASGGLAGGENEQYF | TGTGCCAGCGGGGGACTAGCGGGAGGCGAGAACGAGCAGTACTTC | TRBD2 | once | TRBV6-5 | 15 | TRBJ2-7
CASSLGGLQETQYF | TGCGCCAGCAGCTTGGGGGGGCTCCAAGAGACCCAGTACTTC | NA | few | TRBV5-1 | 14 | TRBJ2-5
CASSLSGDPNTGELFF | TGTGCCAGCAGTTTATCTGGCGACCCGAACACCGGGGAGCTGTTTTTT | NA | NA | TRBV27 | 16 | TRBJ2-2
CASSQQGGGSLSEQYF | TGTGCCAGCAGCCAACAGGGGGGGGGTTCCCTTTCCGAGCAGTACTTC | NA | NA | TRBV4-2 | 16 | TRBJ2-7
CASRRQRAWGSEQYF | TGTGCCAGCAGACGACAGAGAGCCTGGGGGAGCGAGCAGTACTTC | NA | NA | TRBV28 | 15 | TRBJ2-7
CASKGSATNEKLFF | TGTGCCAGCAAGGGGTCTGCAACTAATGAAAAACTGTTTTTT | NA | NA | TRBV28 | 14 | TRBJ1-4
CAISEGQGRAYGYTF | TGTGCCATCAGTGAGGGGCAGGGCCGTGCCTATGGCTACACCTTC | NA | NA | TRBV10-3 | 15 | TRBJ1-2
CASSSRLAGDSDTQYF | TGTGCCAGCAGTTCCCGACTAGCGGGAGATTCAGATACGCAGTATTTT | TRBD2 | NA | TRBV28 | 16 | TRBJ2-3
CASSESIGTGGGYTF | TGTGCCAGCAGTGAAAGTATCGGGACAGGGGGCGGCTACACCTTC | TRBD1 | NA | TRBV28 | 15 | TRBJ1-2
CASSPPGGRNIQYF | TGTGCCAGCTCACCACCAGGGGGCAGGAACATTCAGTACTTC | TRBD1 | NA | TRBV18 | 14 | TRBJ2-4
CASSLVGAIDTQYF | TGTGCCAGCAGTTTAGTCGGGGCAATAGATACGCAGTATTTT | NA | NA | TRBV28 | 14 | TRBJ2-3
CASHKPGRQNTEAFF | TGTGCCAGTCACAAGCCGGGGCGGCAGAACACTGAAGCTTTCTTT | NA | once | TRBV19 | 15 | TRBJ1-1
CASSLGYSGGPYEQYF | TGTGCCAGCAGCTTAGGGTATAGCGGGGGCCCCTACGAGCAGTACTTC | TRBD2 | NA | TRBV7-2 | 16 | TRBJ2-7
CASRGAGDTQYF | TGTGCCAGCAGGGGGGCGGGGGATACGCAGTATTTT | NA | NA | TRBV7-2 | 12 | TRBJ2-3
CASSYQYTQYF | TGTGCCAGCAGTTACCAGTATACGCAGTATTTT | NA | NA | TRBV6-5 | 11 | TRBJ2-3
CASEGGASGANVLTF | TGTGCCTCCGAGGGGGGGGCGTCTGGGGCCAACGTCCTGACTTTC | NA | NA | TRBV6-6 | 15 | TRBJ2-6
CASSQGDSLNTEAFF | TGTGCCAGCAGCCAAGGGGACAGCTTGAACACTGAAGCTTTCTTT | TRBD1 | NA | TRBV4-2 | 15 | TRBJ1-1
CASSQARGTEAFF | TGTGCCAGCAGCCAAGCCAGGGGGACTGAAGCTTTCTTT | TRBD1 | many | TRBV11-2 | 13 | TRBJ1-1